One sample yielded the 12 T cell receptor beta chains listed below, sequenced in a study of identical twins. TCRdb reprocessed the 5' RACE reads via MiXCR and lists one record per CDR3 protein. The sample records hundreds of thousands of distinct CDR3 sequences, roughly 6% being singletons. The sequencing input was naive T cells sorted from blood. These TCRs come from a man younger than 35 in good health.

This clonotype was counted ten times or more. This chain links TRBV12-3 or TRBV12-4 with TRBJ1-1, with 7 bases that match TRBD1. Trimming removed 5 bases from V and 3 bases from J; junction bases left unmatched: 9. CDR3 size: 15 residues. The CDR3 DNA reads TGTGCCAGCAGTATACAGGGGTCTTTCGACACTGAAGCTTTCTTT. Its translation: CASSIQGSFDTEAFF.

This clonotype was observed many times. The chain links TRBV12-3 or TRBV12-4 to TRBJ2-7, with D maybe TRBD1 (7 bases). CDR3 length equals 15 residues. V lost 5 bases and J 3 bases, leaving 17 bases between the germline ends. The chain's CDR3 is CASSPQRAGGYEQYF. The CDR3 region has the DNA TGTGCCAGCAGTCCCCAGCGGGCAGGGGGCTACGAGCAGTACTTC.

A remark on this clonotype: An end of the junction does not agree with germline; a read error may underlie this. The chain links TRBV5-1 to TRBJ2-6, with 8 bases that match TRBD2. This CDR3 has 17 residues. Germline CDR1 reads SGHRS; CDR2 reads YFSETQ. CDR3 sequence reads: CARSLGAGASGANVLTF. CDR3 bases: TGCGCCAGGAGCTTGGGAGCGGGGGCCTCTGGGGCCAACGTCCTGACTTTC.

This clonotype was counted ten times or more. The chain carries TRBV7-2 and TRBJ2-2, with D possibly being TRBD2 (6 bases). The V end lost 6 bases, the J end lost 3 bases, and 14 bases lay between the germline ends. The CDR3 runs 15 residues. CDR1 is SGHTA, CDR2 FQGNSA, per germline. The CDR3, as DNA: TGTGCCAGCAGTACGGGACTCCAAGACACCGGGGAGCTGTTTTTT. Its translation: CASSTGLQDTGELFF.

This clonotype has a handful of counts. The chain carries TRBV15 and TRBJ2-7; D not resolved. CDR1 is LNHNV and CDR2 is YYDKDF in the germline V gene (reference sequence). The CDR3 length is 14 residues. Trimming cost V 0 bases and J 5 bases, with 11 bases left between them. The DNA for the CDR3 is TGTGCCACCAGCAGAGATCGACGGGCGGACGAGCAGTACTTC. The encoded protein is CATSRDRRADEQYF.

V gene TRBV28 combines with J gene TRBJ2-7; D not certain. V was cut by 1 base and J by 0 bases, with 10 bases left in between. The CDR3 has 15 amino acids. CDR1 and CDR2 from the germline V gene are MDHEN and SYDVKM. DNA for the CDR3: TGTGCCAGCAGTTTATCGGCAGGACCCTCCTACGAGCAGTACTTC. Translation gives CASSLSAGPSYEQYF.

This clonotype appeared many times. The chain uses TRBV27 and TRBJ2-2, with D tentatively TRBD2 (5 bases). Trimming left V 8 bases short and J 4 bases short, with 11 bases between. The germline gives CDR1 MNHEY, CDR2 SMNVEV (reference sequence). This CDR3 comprises 13 residues. The CDR3: CASGLGSTGELFF. Here the CDR3 DNA reads TGTGCCAGCGGCCTGGGGAGCACCGGGGAGCTGTTTTTT.

This clonotype appeared many times. The genes are TRBV7-2 and TRBJ1-1; D possibly corresponds to TRBD1 (6 bases). This CDR3 region has 16 residues. CDR1 SGHTA and CDR2 FQGNSA come from the germline V gene. Trimming removed 5 bases at V and 3 bases at J, with 19 bases between. The chain's CDR3 is CASSPVGGRFDTEAFF. CDR3 DNA: TGTGCCAGCAGCCCCGTCGGGGGCCGATTTGACACTGAAGCTTTCTTT.

There are many counts of this clonotype. The chain has TRBV12-3 or TRBV12-4 and TRBJ1-5; no firm D call. With 6 bases removed from V and 3 bases from J, the gap between germline ends came to 12 bases. This CDR3 contains 14 residues. The CDR3 region has the DNA TGTGCCAGCAGAGCGGACGGGGTCAATCAGCCCCAGCATTTT. Translating gives CASRADGVNQPQHF.

This clonotype has at least ten counts. The chain joins TRBV5-1 to TRBJ1-1; D call uncertain. The CDR3 totals 13 residues. The V gene lost 4 bases and the J gene lost 4 bases, with 11 bases spanning the gap. Germline values: CDR1 SGHRS, CDR2 YFSETQ. For the CDR3, the DNA is TGCGCCAGCAGCCGCACACGGGGCACTGAAGCTTTCTTT. Translated: CASSRTRGTEAFF.

This clonotype was observed at least ten times. This rearrangement joins TRBV5-4 to TRBJ2-5, with 7 bases identical to TRBD2. CDR3 length: 14 residues. Trimming removed 7 bases from V and 1 base from J; junction bases left unmatched: 7. Germline assignment: CDR1 SGHNT and CDR2 YYREEE (reference sequence). CDR3 amino acids: CASCKREGQETQYF. In DNA, the CDR3 is TGTGCCAGCTGCAAGAGGGAGGGCCAAGAGACCCAGTACTTC.

This chain uses TRBV2 with TRBJ2-7; perhaps TRBD2 as D (5 bases). Germline V CDR1 and CDR2: SNHLY, FYNNEI. The CDR3 totals 16 residues. Trimming stripped 0 bases from V and 1 base from J, with 13 bases between. In DNA form, the CDR3 reads TGTGCCAGCAGTGAAGCGCTTCCGAGCGGATCCTACGAGCAGTACTTC. Residues: CASSEALPSGSYEQYF.